This record concerns one TCR beta chain sequence. The antigen remains undetermined. This sample stems from a study of CD8+ T cells in alopecia areata. Study-wide context: Twice daily, treated patients received 5 to 10 mg of oral tofacitinib.

The treatment is: oral pan-JAK inhibitor, 5-10 mg twice daily. Study observations and caveats: Tofacitinib produced a significant decrease in scalp clonality and in expanded CD8+ clones among the top 100. Alphabeta T cells residing in normal skin are also sequenced in scalp samples.

Per germline, CDR1 GTSNPN and CDR2 SVGIG (reference sequence). Trimming cost V 0 bases and J 2 bases, with 7 bases left between them. The CDR3 is 14 residues long. RNA extraction and reverse transcription yielded cDNA as sequencing template. Profiling relied on immunoSEQ multiplex PCR, and the TCRdb table lists in-frame clones only, not all of them. The sample lists roughly 120,000 clones, 50% to 65% seen once, with about 3.3% in the top ten. The chain joins TRBV30 to TRBJ1-4; no firm D call. The sequence came from a human donor with alopecia areata. This specimen was CD4+ T cells sorted from blood, taken at week 24, from a patient treated with tofacitinib. The CDR3 protein is CAWSVKGTNEKLFF. In nucleotides, the CDR3 is TGTGCCTGGAGTGTAAAAGGGACTAATGAAAAACTGTTTTTT.